Below are 19 T cell receptor beta chains sequenced from a single sample in a study of CD8+ T cells in alopecia areata. Isolated RNA was reverse transcribed into cDNA used as the sequencing template. Generated by immunoSEQ multiplex PCR, the TCRdb table keeps only in-frame clones and is missing some. The table lists about 200,000 clones, 64% of them singletons. Treatment given: oral pan-JAK inhibitor, 5-10 mg twice daily. Sequencing was performed on CD4+ T cells sorted from blood, taken at week 4, from a patient treated with tofacitinib. These receptors were obtained from a human donor with alopecia areata.

This clone was counted once. Here the CDR3 DNA reads TGTGCCAGCAGACTTTTGACTAGCTTGGCAGATACGCAGTATTTT. It translates to CASRLLTSLADTQYF. The chain links TRBV2 to TRBJ2-3, with TRBD2 matching over 7 bases. CDR1 SNHLY and CDR2 FYNNEI come from the germline V gene. The ends lost 6 bases at V and 4 bases at J; junction bases unmatched: 10. The CDR3 is made up of 15 amino acids.

V is TRBV29-1 and J is TRBJ2-4; D tentatively fits TRBD1 or TRBD2 (5 bases each). The CDR3 spans 14 residues. The germline CDR1 and CDR2 sequences are SQVTM and ANQGSEA. V shed 7 bases and J shed 1 base, with 14 bases lying between them. DNA of the CDR3: TGCAGCGGCGTGAGGGGCTCGGCCAAAAACATTCAGTACTTC. Protein product: CSGVRGSAKNIQYF.

V usage is TRBV5-6 and J usage is TRBJ2-1, with 8 bases identical to TRBD1. With 6 bases clipped from V and 0 bases from J, the junction kept 5 bases outside the gene matches. CDR1 and CDR2 (germline): SGHDT, YYEEEE. CDR3 size: 15 residues. The CDR3 DNA is TGTGCCAGCACCAGGACAGGGATCTCCTACAATGAGCAGTTCTTC. This translates into CASTRTGISYNEQFF.

This clone showed up just once. V is TRBV30 and J is TRBJ2-3, with TRBD2 identical over 9 bases. J lost 2 bases, V lost 6 bases, and 6 bases had no gene match. The CDR3 has 14 residues. Germline V gives CDR1 GTSNPN, CDR2 SVGIG (reference sequence). For the CDR3, the DNA is TGTGCCTGTCAGCGGGGGGATCACACAGATACGCAGTATTTT. Its protein is CACQRGDHTDTQYF.

The chain is built from TRBV5-1 and TRBJ1-4; 8 bases align to TRBD1. The germline V gene encodes CDR1 SGHRS and CDR2 YFSETQ. V shed 0 bases, J shed 12 bases, and the junction held 10 bases outside the gene matches. The CDR3 contains 15 residues. CDR3 sequence reads: CASSLGTGGKKELFF. Written as DNA, the CDR3 is TGCGCCAGCAGCTTGGGAACAGGGGGAAAGAAAGAACTGTTTTTT.

The chain employs TRBV30 and TRBJ1-2; D is possibly TRBD1 (5 bases). CDR1 and CDR2 (germline): GTSNPN, SVGIG (reference sequence). V shed 3 bases and J shed 8 bases, with 16 bases lying between them. There are 13 residues in the CDR3. The DNA of the CDR3 is TGTGCCTGGAGCAGGGCAGGCGAAGGGGGCTACACCTTC. It translates to CAWSRAGEGGYTF.

A few counts support this clone. The V gene is TRBV29-1, the J gene TRBJ2-5; D is unclear. CDR1 is SQVTM, CDR2 ANQGSEA, per germline. The V end was cut by 3 bases, the J end by 4 bases, with 3 bases between. The CDR3 sequence is 10 residues long. The CDR3 region is CSVDPETQYF. The DNA for the CDR3 is TGCAGCGTTGATCCAGAGACCCAGTACTTC.

In its sample, this clone was seen a few times. This chain links TRBV5-1 with TRBJ1-2; TRBD1 matches at 8 bases. V shed 4 bases, J shed 6 bases, and the junction held 8 bases outside the gene matches. Germline CDR1 is SGHRS and CDR2 is YFSETQ. CDR3 size: 14 residues. The CDR3 bases are TGCGCCAGCAGCCCCGACAGGGGAAGGGATGGCTACACCTTC. Translating gives CASSPDRGRDGYTF.

CDR3 region: CASMYGETQYF. CDR3 bases: TGTGCCAGCATGTATGGAGAGACCCAGTACTTC. This chain links TRBV2 with TRBJ2-5; D is uncertain. The length of the CDR3 is 11 residues. V lost 7 bases and J 4 bases, leaving 7 bases between the germline ends. Germline V lookup: CDR1 SNHLY, CDR2 FYNNEI.

V and J are TRBV29-1 and TRBJ1-4; unclear D gene. The CDR3 runs 13 residues. Germline V gene sequence: CDR1 SQVTM, CDR2 ANQGSEA. Trimming took off 6 bases at V and 0 bases at J, with 8 bases between the two ends. CDR3 sequence: CSVLWATNEKLFF. The CDR3 nucleotides read TGCAGCGTCCTGTGGGCAACTAATGAAAAACTGTTTTTT. The entire variable domain, with the rest obtained from reference TRBV29-1 and TRBJ1-4, is as follows: SAVISQKPSRDICQRGTSLTIQCQVDSQVTMMFWYRQQPGQSLTLIATANQGSEATYESGFVIDKFPISRPNLTFSTLTVSNMSPEDSSIYLCSVLWATNEKLFFGSGTQLSVL.

The chain joins TRBV30 to TRBJ2-7; D unresolved. Germline V gene sequence: CDR1 GTSNPN, CDR2 SVGIG (reference sequence). Trimming took 1 base from V and 2 from J, leaving 12 bases between them. The CDR3 runs to 14 residues. DNA of the CDR3: TGTGCCTGGAGTGGCGGCAGTCGGCCCTACGAGCAGTACTTC. It codes for CAWSGGSRPYEQYF.

This clone has only a few counts. The V gene is TRBV5-1, the J gene TRBJ2-6, with 9 nucleotides matching TRBD2. The CDR3 is made up of 17 amino acids. Germline V gene sequence: CDR1 SGHRS, CDR2 YFSETQ. The ends lost 5 bases at V and 0 bases at J; junction bases unmatched: 6. The CDR3 loop reads CASSSGGLTSGANVLTF. The CDR3, as DNA: TGCGCCAGCAGTAGCGGGGGACTTACCTCTGGGGCCAACGTCCTGACTTTC.

V and J are TRBV30 and TRBJ2-4, with 7 bases matching TRBD1. The CDR3 runs to 14 residues. V lost 0 bases, J lost 6 bases, and 5 bases stayed unmatched. Germline assignment: CDR1 GTSNPN and CDR2 SVGIG (reference sequence). Here the CDR3 reads CAWSVRGQRNIQYF. The CDR3 coding sequence is TGTGCCTGGAGTGTTCGGGGACAGAGAAACATTCAGTACTTC. Full variable domain (outside the CDR3, taken from reference TRBV30 and TRBJ2-4): SQTIHQWPATLVQPVGSPLSLECTVEGTSNPNLYWYRQAAGRGLQLLFYSVGIGQISSEVPQNLSASRPQDRQFILSSKKLLLSDSGFYLCAWSVRGQRNIQYFGAGTRLSVL.

The V call is TRBV2, the J call TRBJ2-3, with TRBD2 matching 7 bases. Germline V lookup: CDR1 SNHLY, CDR2 FYNNEI. This CDR3 has 14 amino acids. V dropped 4 bases and J dropped 3; count of bases not matched to a gene: 4. CDR3 coding DNA: TGTGCCAGCAGTGCTTTACTAGCGACAGATACGCAGTATTTT. This translates into CASSALLATDTQYF.

This chain links TRBV2 with TRBJ1-2, with 7 bases aligning to TRBD1. The V gene end was trimmed by 8 bases and the J gene end by 0 bases; junction bases not matched to a gene: 3. This CDR3 spans 13 amino acids. The germline V gene has CDR1 SNHLY and CDR2 FYNNEI. In nucleotides, the CDR3 is TGTGCCAGCGGACAGGTCCCTAACTATGGCTACACCTTC. This sequence encodes CASGQVPNYGYTF. Full variable domain (outside the CDR3, taken from reference TRBV2 and TRBJ1-2): EPEVTQTPSHQVTQMGQEVILRCVPISNHLYFYWYRQILGQKVEFLVSFYNNEISEKSEIFDDQFSVERPDGSNFTLKIRSTKLEDSAMYFCASGQVPNYGYTFGSGTRLTVV.

The chain carries TRBV19 and TRBJ2-6; D remains unclear. This CDR3 is built from 15 residues. Germline assignment: CDR1 LNHDA and CDR2 SQIVND (reference sequence). V shed 3 bases and J shed 4 bases, with 10 bases lying between them. Here the CDR3 reads CASSIAVPGANVLTF. The CDR3 bases are TGTGCCAGTAGTATCGCGGTGCCCGGGGCCAACGTCCTGACTTTC.

The chain has TRBV29-1 and TRBJ2-3, with 9 bases that match TRBD2. V lost 6 bases to trimming and J lost 2 bases; unmatched junction nucleotides: 9. The germline gives CDR1 SQVTM, CDR2 ANQGSEA. The CDR3 totals 15 residues. The DNA for the CDR3 is TGCAGCGTCTCAACCATAGCGGGGGACACAGATACGCAGTATTTT. Translating gives CSVSTIAGDTDTQYF.

The chain recombines TRBV19 with TRBJ2-7; 9 bases fit TRBD1. CDR3 length: 14 residues. The germline CDR1 and CDR2 sequences are LNHDA and SQIVND (reference sequence). The V and J ends lost 9 bases and 3 bases, in that order; junction bases with no gene match: 9. CDR3 protein: CASRDRVENYEQYF. CDR3 nucleotides: TGTGCCAGCAGGGACAGGGTGGAGAACTACGAGCAGTACTTC.

In the case of this clone: Other DNA sequences in the sample encode the same CDR3. The gene calls are TRBV30 and TRBJ2-5, with D unclear. The CDR3 totals 11 residues. CDR1 GTSNPN and CDR2 SVGIG come from the germline V gene (reference sequence). V dropped 0 bases and J dropped 5 bases, with 4 bases sitting between them. CDR3 DNA: TGTGCCTGGAGTGTCATGGAGACCCAGTACTTC. This codes for CAWSVMETQYF.